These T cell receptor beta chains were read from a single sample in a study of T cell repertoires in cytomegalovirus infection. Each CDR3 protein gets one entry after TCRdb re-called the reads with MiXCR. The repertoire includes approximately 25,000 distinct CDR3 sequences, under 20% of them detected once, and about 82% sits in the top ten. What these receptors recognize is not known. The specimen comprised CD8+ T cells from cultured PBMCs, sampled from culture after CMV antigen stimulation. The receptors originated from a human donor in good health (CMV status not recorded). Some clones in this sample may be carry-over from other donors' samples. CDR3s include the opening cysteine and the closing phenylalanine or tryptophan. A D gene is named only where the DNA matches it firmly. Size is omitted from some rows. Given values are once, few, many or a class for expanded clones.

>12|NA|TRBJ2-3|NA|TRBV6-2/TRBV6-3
CASSYSWDTQYF
TGTGCCAGCAGTTACTCCTGGGATACGCAGTATTTT
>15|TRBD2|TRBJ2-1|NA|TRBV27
CASSLSSGSANEQFF
TGTGCCAGCAGTTTATCTAGCGGGAGCGCAAATGAGCAGTTCTTC
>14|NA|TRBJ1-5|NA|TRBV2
CASSEHGWDQPQHF
TGTGCCAGCAGTGAACACGGGTGGGATCAGCCCCAGCATTTT
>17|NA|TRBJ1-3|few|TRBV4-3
CASSPEFDSSSGNTIYF
TGCGCCAGCAGCCCTGAATTTGACAGCAGCTCTGGAAACACCATATATTTT
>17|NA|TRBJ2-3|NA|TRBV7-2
CASSGSGEGNPTDTQYF
TGTGCCAGCAGCGGTAGCGGAGAGGGGAACCCCACAGATACGCAGTATTTT
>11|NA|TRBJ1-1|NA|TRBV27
CASRKSTEAFF
TGTGCCAGCAGAAAGTCCACTGAAGCTTTCTTT
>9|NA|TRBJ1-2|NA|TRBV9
CASSEDEDF
TGTGCCAGCAGCGAGGACGAGGACTTC
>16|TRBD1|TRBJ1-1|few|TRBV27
CASSSPRTGLNTEAFF
TGTGCCAGCAGTTCTCCTCGGACAGGGCTGAACACTGAAGCTTTCTTT
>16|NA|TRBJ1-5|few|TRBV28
CASSPILRNLYQPQHF
TGTGCCAGCAGTCCCATACTCAGGAATCTTTATCAGCCCCAGCATTTT
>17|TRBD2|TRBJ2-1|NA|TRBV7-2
CASIWEGSGRKYNEQFF
TGTGCCAGCATCTGGGAAGGAAGCGGGAGGAAGTACAATGAGCAGTTCTTC
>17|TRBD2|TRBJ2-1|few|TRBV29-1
CSVEDYSGVGTYNEQFF
TGCAGCGTTGAAGATTATAGCGGGGTGGGTACCTACAATGAGCAGTTCTTC
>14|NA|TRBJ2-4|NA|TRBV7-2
CASSLVAGRNIQYF
TGTGCCAGCAGCTTAGTGGCCGGGCGGAACATTCAGTACTTC
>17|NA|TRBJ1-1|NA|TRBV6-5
CASSYSAVGRMNTEAFF
TGTGCCAGCAGTTACTCCGCGGTAGGACGGATGAACACTGAAGCTTTCTTT
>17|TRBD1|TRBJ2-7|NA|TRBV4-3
CASSQDRLGTGVREQYF
TGCGCCAGCAGCCAAGATCGCTTAGGAACAGGGGTGAGGGAGCAGTACTTC
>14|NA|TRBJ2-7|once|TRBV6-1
CASSEAAGAYEQYF
TGTGCCAGCAGTGAAGCGGCTGGAGCCTACGAGCAGTACTTC
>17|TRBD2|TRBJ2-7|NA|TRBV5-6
CASSSGLAGRSSYEQYF
TGTGCCAGCAGCTCGGGACTAGCGGGACGATCCTCCTACGAGCAGTACTTC
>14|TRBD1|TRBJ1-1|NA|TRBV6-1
CASRKGGGGTEAFF
TGTGCCAGCAGGAAAGGGGGCGGAGGCACTGAAGCTTTCTTT
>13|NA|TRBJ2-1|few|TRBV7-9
CASSSGHQNEQFF
TGTGCCAGCAGCTCGGGACACCAAAATGAGCAGTTCTTC
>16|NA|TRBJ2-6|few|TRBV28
CASSPFPRSGANVLTF
TGTGCCAGCAGCCCTTTTCCTCGCTCTGGGGCCAACGTCCTGACTTTC
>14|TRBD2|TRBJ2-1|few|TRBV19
CASRVSGSYNEQFF
TGTGCCAGTAGAGTTAGCGGGAGCTACAATGAGCAGTTCTTC
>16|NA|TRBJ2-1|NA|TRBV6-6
CASSYAGTASYNEQFF
TGTGCCAGCAGTTACGCCGGCACAGCTTCCTACAATGAGCAGTTCTTC
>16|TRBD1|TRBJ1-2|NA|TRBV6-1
CASIDNRGRGSKGYTF
TGTGCCAGCATTGATAACAGGGGGCGAGGATCAAAAGGCTACACCTTC
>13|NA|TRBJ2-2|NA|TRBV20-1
CSARGEITGELFF
TGCAGTGCTAGGGGGGAAATCACCGGGGAGCTGTTTTTT
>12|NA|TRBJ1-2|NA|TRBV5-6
CASSRANYGYTF
TGTGCCAGCAGTCGAGCTAACTATGGCTACACCTTC
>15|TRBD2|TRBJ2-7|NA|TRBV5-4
CASSFGLAGAPEQYF
TGTGCCAGCAGCTTCGGTCTAGCGGGAGCTCCCGAGCAGTACTTC
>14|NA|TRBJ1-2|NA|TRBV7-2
CASSLSGSNYGYTF
TGTGCCAGCAGCTTGTCGGGATCAAACTATGGCTACACCTTC
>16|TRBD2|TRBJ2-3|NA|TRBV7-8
CASSLPASGGTDTQYF
TGTGCCAGCAGCCTCCCAGCTAGCGGTGGCACAGATACGCAGTATTTT
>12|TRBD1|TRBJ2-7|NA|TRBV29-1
CPPGQGAHEQYF
TGTCCCCCGGGACAGGGAGCTCACGAGCAGTACTTC
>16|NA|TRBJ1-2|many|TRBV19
CASSLQEGSGDYGYTF
TGTGCCAGTAGTCTCCAAGAAGGGTCCGGAGACTATGGCTACACCTTC
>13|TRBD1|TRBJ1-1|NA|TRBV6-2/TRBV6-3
CTSTRGEGGEAFF
TGTACCAGCACCAGAGGGGAAGGGGGCGAAGCTTTCTTT
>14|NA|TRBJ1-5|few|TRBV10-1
CASTARVSNQPQHF
TGCGCCAGCACCGCTCGGGTTAGCAATCAGCCCCAGCATTTT
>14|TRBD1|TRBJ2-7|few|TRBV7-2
CASSRGQGIYEQYF
TGTGCCAGCAGCCGGGGACAGGGTATCTACGAGCAGTACTTC
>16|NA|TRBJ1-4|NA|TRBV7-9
CASSWTSAATNEKLFF
TGTGCCAGCAGCTGGACGTCCGCCGCAACTAATGAAAAACTGTTTTTT
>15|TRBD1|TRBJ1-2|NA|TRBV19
CASSIDEGGADGYTF
TGTGCCAGTAGTATAGATGAAGGGGGCGCGGATGGCTACACCTTC
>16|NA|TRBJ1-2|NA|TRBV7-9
CASSLAQADPRGSYTF
TGTGCCAGCAGCTTAGCGCAAGCCGACCCCCGGGGGAGCTACACCTTC
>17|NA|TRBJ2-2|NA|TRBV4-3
CASSHRLDIPNTGELFF
TGCGCCAGCAGCCATAGGTTGGACATACCCAACACCGGGGAGCTGTTTTTT
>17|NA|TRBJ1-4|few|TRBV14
CASSQKRRQQSNEKLFF
TGTGCCAGCAGCCAAAAACGGAGGCAGCAGTCTAATGAAAAACTGTTTTTT
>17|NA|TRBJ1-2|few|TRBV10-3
CAINTGSSGRWDYGYTF
TGTGCCATCAATACTGGTTCGTCTGGTAGATGGGACTATGGCTACACCTTC
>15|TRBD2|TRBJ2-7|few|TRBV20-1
CSARDPGTSVYEQYF
TGCAGTGCTAGAGATCCCGGGACTAGCGTTTACGAGCAGTACTTC
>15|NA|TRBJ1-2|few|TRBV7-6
CASSPRGDGGYGYTF
TGTGCCAGCAGCCCCCGGGGGGATGGAGGCTATGGCTACACCTTC
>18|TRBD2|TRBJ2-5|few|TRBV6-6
CASSYSRNSGRGRETQYF
TGTGCCAGCAGTTACTCGAGAAATAGCGGGAGAGGGAGGGAGACCCAGTACTTC
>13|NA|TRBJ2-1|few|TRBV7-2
CASSLAPNNEQFF
TGTGCCAGCAGCTTAGCCCCGAACAATGAGCAGTTCTTC
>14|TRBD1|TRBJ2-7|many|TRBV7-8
CASSQDRGAYEQYF
TGTGCCAGCAGCCAAGACAGGGGGGCCTACGAGCAGTACTTC
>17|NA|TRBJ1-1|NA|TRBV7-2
CASSWQGGELATFEAFF
TGTGCCAGCAGCTGGCAAGGGGGGGAACTAGCCACTTTCGAAGCTTTCTTT